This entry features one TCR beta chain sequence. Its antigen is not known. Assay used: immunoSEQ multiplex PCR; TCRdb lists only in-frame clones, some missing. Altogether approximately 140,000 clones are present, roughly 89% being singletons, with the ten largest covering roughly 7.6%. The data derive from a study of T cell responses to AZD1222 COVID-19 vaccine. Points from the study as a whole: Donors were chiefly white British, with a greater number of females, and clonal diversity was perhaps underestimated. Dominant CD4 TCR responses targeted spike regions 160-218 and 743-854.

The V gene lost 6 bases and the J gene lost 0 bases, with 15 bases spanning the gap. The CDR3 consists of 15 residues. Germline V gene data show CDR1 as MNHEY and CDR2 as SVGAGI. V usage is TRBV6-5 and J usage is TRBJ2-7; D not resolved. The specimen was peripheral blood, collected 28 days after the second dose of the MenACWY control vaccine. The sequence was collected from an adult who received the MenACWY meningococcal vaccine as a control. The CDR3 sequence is CASRADTTSSYEQYF. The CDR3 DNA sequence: TGTGCCAGCAGAGCCGACACAACCAGCTCCTACGAGCAGTACTTC.